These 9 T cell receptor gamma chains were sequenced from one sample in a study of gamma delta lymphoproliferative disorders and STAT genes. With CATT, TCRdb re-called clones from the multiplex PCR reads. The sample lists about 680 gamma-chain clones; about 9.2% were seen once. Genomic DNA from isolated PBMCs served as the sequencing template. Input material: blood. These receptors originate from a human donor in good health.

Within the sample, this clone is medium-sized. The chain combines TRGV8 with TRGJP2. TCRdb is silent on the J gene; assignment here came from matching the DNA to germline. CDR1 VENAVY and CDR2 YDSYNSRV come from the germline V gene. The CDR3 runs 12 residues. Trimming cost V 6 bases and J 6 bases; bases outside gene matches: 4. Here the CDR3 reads CATWPGDWIKTF. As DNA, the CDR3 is TGTGCCACCTGGCCGGGTGATTGGATCAAGACGTTT.

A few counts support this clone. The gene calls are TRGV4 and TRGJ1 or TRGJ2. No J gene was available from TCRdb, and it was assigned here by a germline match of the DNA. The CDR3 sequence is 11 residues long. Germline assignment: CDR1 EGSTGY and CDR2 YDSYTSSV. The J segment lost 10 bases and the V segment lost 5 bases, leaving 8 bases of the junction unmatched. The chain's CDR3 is CATWGSVKKLF. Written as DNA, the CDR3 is TGTGCCACCTGGGGGTCGGTGAAGAAACTCTTT.

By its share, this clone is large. This chain's CDR3 is CATWDGPRRTTGWFKIF. In DNA, the CDR3 is TGTGCCACCTGGGATGGGCCGAGGAGGACCACTGGTTGGTTCAAGATATTT. V usage is TRGV4 and J usage is TRGJP1. The J gene, missing from TCRdb, was assigned here through DNA to germline matching. The CDR3 extends over 17 amino acids. Germline V lookup: CDR1 EGSTGY, CDR2 YDSYTSSV. The J segment lost 2 bases and the V segment lost 0 bases, leaving 9 bases of the junction unmatched.

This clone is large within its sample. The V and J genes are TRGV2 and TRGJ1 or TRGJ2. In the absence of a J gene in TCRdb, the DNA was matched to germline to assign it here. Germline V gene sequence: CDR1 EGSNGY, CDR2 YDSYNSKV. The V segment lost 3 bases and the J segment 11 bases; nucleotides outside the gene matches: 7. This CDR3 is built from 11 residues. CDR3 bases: TGTGCCACCTGGGACAGGGAAGAGAAACTCTTT. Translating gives CATWDREEKLF.

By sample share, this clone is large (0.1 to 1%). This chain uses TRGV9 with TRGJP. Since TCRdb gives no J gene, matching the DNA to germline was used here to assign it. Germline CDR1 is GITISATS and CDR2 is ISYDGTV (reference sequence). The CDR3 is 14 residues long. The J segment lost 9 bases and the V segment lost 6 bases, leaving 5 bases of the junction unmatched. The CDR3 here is CALWRGLGKKIKVF. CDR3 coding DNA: TGTGCCTTGTGGAGAGGGTTGGGCAAAAAAATCAAGGTATTT.

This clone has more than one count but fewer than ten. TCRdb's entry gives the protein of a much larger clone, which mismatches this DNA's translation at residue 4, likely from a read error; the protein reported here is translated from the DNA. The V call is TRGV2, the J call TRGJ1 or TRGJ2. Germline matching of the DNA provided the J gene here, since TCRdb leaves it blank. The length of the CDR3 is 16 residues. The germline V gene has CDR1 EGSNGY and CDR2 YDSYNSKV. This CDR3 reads CATRDRVGKPGGKKLF. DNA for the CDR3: TGTGCCACCCGGGACCGGGTAGGTAAACCTGGGGGTAAGAAACTCTTT.

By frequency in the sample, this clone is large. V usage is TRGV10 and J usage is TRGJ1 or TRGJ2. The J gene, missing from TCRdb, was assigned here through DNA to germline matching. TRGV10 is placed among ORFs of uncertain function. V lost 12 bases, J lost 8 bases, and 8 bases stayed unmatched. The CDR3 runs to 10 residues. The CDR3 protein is CAAHPNKKLF. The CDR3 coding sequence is TGTGCTGCCCATCCTAATAAGAAACTCTTT.

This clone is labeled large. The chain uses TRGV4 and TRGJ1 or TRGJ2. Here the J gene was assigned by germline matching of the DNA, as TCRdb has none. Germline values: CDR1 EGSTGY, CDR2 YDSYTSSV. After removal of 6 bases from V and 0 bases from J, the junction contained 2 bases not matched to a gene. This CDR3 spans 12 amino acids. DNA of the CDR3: TGTGCCACCTGGTCGAATTATTATAAGAAACTCTTT. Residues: CATWSNYYKKLF.

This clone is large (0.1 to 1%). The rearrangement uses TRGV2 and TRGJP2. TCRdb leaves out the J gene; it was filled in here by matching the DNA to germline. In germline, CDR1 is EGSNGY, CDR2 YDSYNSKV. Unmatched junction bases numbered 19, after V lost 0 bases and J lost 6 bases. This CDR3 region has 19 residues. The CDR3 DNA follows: TGTGCCACCTGGGACGGGCCCCAGGTTTCGGCTGTTGGTGATTGGATCAAGACGTTT. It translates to CATWDGPQVSAVGDWIKTF.